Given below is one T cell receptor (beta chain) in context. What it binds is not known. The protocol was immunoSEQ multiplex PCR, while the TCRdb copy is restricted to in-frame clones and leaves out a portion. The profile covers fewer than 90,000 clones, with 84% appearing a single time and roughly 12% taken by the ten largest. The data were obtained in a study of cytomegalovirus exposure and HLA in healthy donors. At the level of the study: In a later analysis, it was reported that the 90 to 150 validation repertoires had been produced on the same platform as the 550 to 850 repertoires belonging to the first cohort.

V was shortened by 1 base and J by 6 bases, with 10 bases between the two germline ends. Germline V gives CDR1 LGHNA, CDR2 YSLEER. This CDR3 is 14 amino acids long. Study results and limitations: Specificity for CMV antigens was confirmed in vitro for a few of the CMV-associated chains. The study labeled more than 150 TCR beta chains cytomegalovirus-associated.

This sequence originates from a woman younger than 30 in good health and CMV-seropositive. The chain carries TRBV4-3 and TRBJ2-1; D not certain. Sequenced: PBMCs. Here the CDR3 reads CASSQARVANEQFF. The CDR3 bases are TGCGCCAGCAGCCAAGCCCGGGTCGCCAATGAGCAGTTCTTC.